This note documents a single TCR beta chain sequence. Its target is not known. This record comes from a study of OX40 agonist ivuxolimab in advanced cancers. Study as a whole: The group had a mean age of around 64 years, ranged from roughly 23 to 79, and was roughly 83% male. Study-level points and caveats: Low clonal expansion, among the lowest seen, marked partial responders at 0.1-3.0 mg/kg.

The protocol was immunoSEQ multiplex PCR, while the TCRdb copy is restricted to in-frame clones and leaves out a portion. The repertoire has 68,000 or so clones, roughly four fifths of them found once; the top ten carry roughly 10%. The germline V gene encodes CDR1 MDHEN and CDR2 SYDVKM. The CDR3 has 12 amino acids. The V gene lost 2 bases and the J gene lost 2 bases, with 1 base spanning the gap. Specimen: CD4+ or CD8+ T cells sorted from blood, collected in a trial of the OX40 agonist ivuxolimab. The V gene is TRBV28, the J gene TRBJ1-5, with D unresolved. The TCR comes from an adult with an advanced solid tumor such as melanoma, head and neck, liver or kidney cancer. In DNA, the CDR3 is TGTGCCAGCAGTTTAGGCAATCAGCCCCAGCATTTT. Translated: CASSLGNQPQHF.